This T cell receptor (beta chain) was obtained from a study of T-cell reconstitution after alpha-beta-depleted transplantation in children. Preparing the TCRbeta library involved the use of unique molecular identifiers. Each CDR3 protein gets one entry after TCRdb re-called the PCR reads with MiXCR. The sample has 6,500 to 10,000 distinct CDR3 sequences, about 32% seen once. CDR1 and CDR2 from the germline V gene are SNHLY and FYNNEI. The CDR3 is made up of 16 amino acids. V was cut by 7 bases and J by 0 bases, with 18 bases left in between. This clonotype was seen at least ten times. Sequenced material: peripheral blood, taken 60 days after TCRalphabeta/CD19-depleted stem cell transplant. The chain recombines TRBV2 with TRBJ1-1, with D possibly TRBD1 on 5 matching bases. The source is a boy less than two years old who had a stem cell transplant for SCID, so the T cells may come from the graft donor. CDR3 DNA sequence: TGTGCCAGCAAGACCGCATGGAGGGGTATGAACACTGAAGCTTTCTTT. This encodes CASKTAWRGMNTEAFF.